Each of the 17 T cell receptor beta chains below was sequenced from the same sample in a study of blood T cell repertoires in COVID-19. Measured with immunoSEQ multiplex PCR; TCRdb has only the in-frame clones, and not every one. The repertoire holds 400,000 or so clones, with about nine tenths as singletons. Specimen: PBMCs or T cells enriched from blood (not recorded which). Receptor source: a man between 18 and 35 years old who had recovered from COVID-19.

V is TRBV6-1 and J is TRBJ1-2; D is uncertain. Germline V lookup: CDR1 MNHNS, CDR2 SASEGT. The CDR3 runs 14 residues. Trimming took 2 bases from V and 1 from J, leaving 8 bases between them. The CDR3: CASSEYAVNYGYTF. DNA of the CDR3: TGTGCCAGCAGTGAATACGCAGTTAACTATGGCTACACCTTC.

V usage is TRBV4-1 and J usage is TRBJ1-4; D remains unclear. Germline assignment: CDR1 MGHRA and CDR2 YSYEKL. V was cut by 0 bases and J by 1 base, with 12 bases left in between. The CDR3 has 17 residues. CDR3 sequence: CASSQDKWGGTNEKLFF. The CDR3, as DNA: TGCGCCAGCAGCCAAGATAAGTGGGGAGGAACTAATGAAAAACTGTTTTTT.

The J gene is TRBJ2-7, the V gene TRBV29-1, with a tentative D call TRBD2 (6 bases). The V gene's germline CDR1 is SQVTM and CDR2 ANQGSEA. The length of the CDR3 is 14 residues. V was shortened by 4 bases and J by 2 bases, with 15 bases between the two germline ends. Here the CDR3 DNA reads TGCAGCGTTGTCGGCTCTGCGGGAACCTACGAGCAGTACTTC. Its protein is CSVVGSAGTYEQYF.

This clone appeared a few times. The chain employs TRBV29-1 and TRBJ2-1, with TRBD2 matching 10 bases. The CDR3 totals 13 residues. The germline CDR1 and CDR2 sequences are SQVTM and ANQGSEA. V dropped 3 bases and J dropped 9; count of bases not matched to a gene: 5. The chain's CDR3 is CSVERLAGGEQFF. For the CDR3, the DNA is TGCAGCGTTGAGAGGTTAGCGGGGGGTGAGCAGTTCTTC.

The chain is built from TRBV5-1 and TRBJ1-2, with 7 bases lining up with TRBD1. CDR1 and CDR2 from the germline V gene are SGHRS and YFSETQ. The CDR3 spans 16 residues. The V and J ends lost 0 bases and 4 bases, in that order; junction bases with no gene match: 9. The CDR3 spells CASSLGGTESSYGYTF. DNA for the CDR3: TGCGCCAGCAGCTTGGGAGGGACAGAATCTTCCTATGGCTACACCTTC.

The V gene is TRBV28, the J gene TRBJ1-2; D is unresolved. CDR1 and CDR2 from the germline V gene are MDHEN and SYDVKM. This CDR3 comprises 18 residues. Trimming left V 4 bases short and J 5 bases short, with 26 bases between. The CDR3 loop reads CASSYHRELEEAIYGYTF. In DNA form, the CDR3 reads TGTGCCAGCAGTTACCACCGGGAGCTGGAGGAGGCGATATATGGCTACACCTTC.

V and J are TRBV10-3 and TRBJ1-1; no definite D call. Germline CDR1 ENHRY, CDR2 SYGVKD. The CDR3 is 11 amino acids. The V and J ends lost 5 bases and 5 bases respectively, with 6 bases between them. The CDR3 nucleotides read TGTGCCATCAGTAGCGAAACTGAAGCTTTCTTT. This translates into CAISSETEAFF.

V gene TRBV18 combines with J gene TRBJ2-1; 11 nucleotides line up with TRBD2. The CDR3 contains 17 residues. Germline loops: CDR1 KGHSH, CDR2 LQKENI. J was trimmed by 4 bases and V by 4 bases; bases with no gene match: 9. CDR3: CASSQPSSGRRYNEQFF. Written as DNA, the CDR3 is TGTGCCAGCTCACAACCCTCTAGCGGGAGGAGGTACAATGAGCAGTTCTTC.

The rearrangement links TRBV7-8 to TRBJ1-1; TRBD1 agrees at 9 bases. CDR1 and CDR2 (germline): SGHVS, FQNEAQ. V dropped 5 bases and J dropped 3; count of bases not matched to a gene: 10. The CDR3 extends over 16 amino acids. CDR3: CASSGGQGGKDTEAFF. CDR3 sequence (DNA): TGTGCCAGCAGCGGGGGACAGGGCGGAAAGGACACTGAAGCTTTCTTT.

This sequence joins TRBV11-3 and TRBJ2-4; D is uncertain. Between the trimmed V and J ends, which lost 3 bases and 1 base, there was a span of 7 bases. CDR1 and CDR2 (germline): SGHNT, YENEEA. The CDR3 is 14 amino acids. The CDR3 loop is CASSFTRAKNIQYF. DNA for the CDR3: TGTGCCAGCAGCTTTACTCGGGCCAAAAACATTCAGTACTTC.

This chain uses TRBV7-3 with TRBJ1-1; D may be TRBD1 (6 bases). This CDR3 contains 16 residues. Trimming removed 2 bases from V and 2 bases from J, with 15 bases in between. Germline CDR1 reads SGHTA; CDR2 reads FQGTGA. The CDR3 region is CASSLSSGVGNTEAFF. DNA for the CDR3: TGTGCCAGCAGCTTATCGTCAGGGGTGGGCAACACTGAAGCTTTCTTT.

The CDR3 DNA sequence: TGTGCCAGCATTTTTCGGGCCGGGGGGAACACCATATATTTT. Amino acid sequence: CASIFRAGGNTIYF. The chain couples TRBV6-5 to TRBJ1-3, with TRBD1 as a possible D gene (5 bases). The CDR3 sequence is 14 residues long. Trimming cost V 7 bases and J 7 bases, with 17 bases left between them. Germline loops: CDR1 MNHEY, CDR2 SVGAGI.

This clone was recorded once. V gene TRBV5-6 combines with J gene TRBJ2-3, with 7 bases that match TRBD2. The J segment lost 0 bases and the V segment lost 4 bases, leaving 8 bases of the junction unmatched. The CDR3 covers 16 residues. Per germline, CDR1 SGHDT and CDR2 YYEEEE. This CDR3 reads CASSLGLDTSTDTQYF. The CDR3 nucleotides read TGTGCCAGCAGCCTAGGACTAGACACTAGCACAGATACGCAGTATTTT.

The chain is built from TRBV27 and TRBJ2-1, with 7 bases that match TRBD2. CDR3 length: 15 residues. With 2 bases clipped from V and 3 bases from J, the junction kept 4 bases outside the gene matches. Germline CDR1 is MNHEY and CDR2 is SMNVEV (reference sequence). The CDR3 nucleotides read TGTGCCAGCAGTTTAGCCAGCGGGATCTACAATGAGCAGTTCTTC. As protein: CASSLASGIYNEQFF.

This clone was seen a single time. The rearrangement uses TRBV6-1 and TRBJ1-1, with D unresolved. This CDR3 has 13 residues. The ends were cut back, 2 bases at V and 6 bases at J, with 10 bases in the middle. Germline CDR1 and CDR2: MNHNS and SASEGT. The CDR3 here is CASSEPGNAEAFF. The CDR3 DNA reads as TGTGCCAGCAGTGAACCGGGTAACGCTGAAGCTTTCTTT.

The V and J genes are TRBV19 and TRBJ2-6; maybe TRBD1 (6 bases). The germline CDR1 and CDR2 sequences are LNHDA and SQIVND (reference sequence). V gave up 6 bases and J gave up 4 bases, with 13 bases separating them. There are 15 residues in the CDR3. The DNA for the CDR3 is TGTGCCAGTAGGCCAACAGGGACCGGGGCCAACGTCCTGACTTTC. Encoded protein: CASRPTGTGANVLTF.

V and J are TRBV9 and TRBJ2-3, with D possibly being TRBD2 (5 bases). V was cut by 2 bases and J by 3 bases, with 13 bases left in between. Germline V gene lookup returns CDR1 SGDLS and CDR2 YYNGEE. The CDR3 spans 15 residues. CDR3 in amino acids: CASSVEGYGTDTQYF. For the CDR3, the DNA is TGTGCCAGCAGCGTCGAGGGATACGGGACAGATACGCAGTATTTT.